This T cell receptor beta chain was captured by sequencing in a study of CD8 T cells in Susac syndrome. Sequencing of TCR beta, carried out with a high-throughput approach, was applied to CD8+ and CD4+ T cells from the blood. The CD8+ and CD4+ T cells were negatively isolated, with the TEMRA cells enriched by FACS. The CDR3 sequence is 15 residues long. V lost 0 bases to trimming and J lost 7 bases; unmatched junction nucleotides: 4. Germline V gene lookup returns CDR1 SGHDT and CDR2 YYEEEE. It was with random hexamers that roughly 0.5 to 1 ug RNA was reverse transcribed. Amplification of TCR beta CDR3 used immunoSEQ multiplex PCR across 54 Vbeta and 13 Jbeta. TCRdb recomputed calls from the immunoSEQ multiplex PCR reads with MiXCR, one row per CDR3 protein. The sample consists of 65,000 to 75,000 distinct CDR3 sequences, 95% of them appearing once.

J is TRBJ1-5 and V is TRBV5-6, with 10 bases identical to TRBD1. This receptor was identified in a human donor in good health. Sequences were obtained from CD8+ T cells from PBMCs. The CDR3 here is CASSLAGTGDQPQHF. The CDR3 DNA is TGTGCCAGCAGCTTGGCCGGGACAGGGGACCAGCCCCAGCATTTT.